The present T cell receptor beta chain was sequenced within a study of cytomegalovirus exposure and HLA in healthy donors. Study context: The roughly 120 validation repertoires, a later analysis reported, used the same platform as the 550 to 800 first-cohort repertoires.

The V and J ends lost 4 bases and 0 bases respectively, with 14 bases between them. Germline CDR1 reads SGHDT; CDR2 reads YYEEEE. The CDR3 loop spans 17 amino acids. Study-wide findings and caveats: A subsequent analysis found that TCR clusters from the first cohort also tended to co-occur in the 120 or so validation repertoires, with roughly 95% of cluster scores above 0. It was reportedly the case that the classifier diagnosed cytomegalovirus status with high specificity and sensitivity. Researchers counted some 150 TCR beta chains as cytomegalovirus-associated.

Some clones are missing from TCRdb's copy, which holds only in-frame ones; the method was immunoSEQ multiplex PCR. The table has a few hundred thousand clones, almost 90% seen once; the top ten hold 0.35% to 0.4%. Note on this clone: The antigen is unknown.

Input material: PBMCs. The TCR originated in a woman aged 18-30 years in good health and CMV-seronegative. The gene calls are TRBV5-6 and TRBJ1-6; D remains unclear. The CDR3 DNA sequence: TGTGCCAGCAGCCTAAAAGATTTGAGCTCCTATAATTCACCCCTCCACTTT. Residues: CASSLKDLSSYNSPLHF.